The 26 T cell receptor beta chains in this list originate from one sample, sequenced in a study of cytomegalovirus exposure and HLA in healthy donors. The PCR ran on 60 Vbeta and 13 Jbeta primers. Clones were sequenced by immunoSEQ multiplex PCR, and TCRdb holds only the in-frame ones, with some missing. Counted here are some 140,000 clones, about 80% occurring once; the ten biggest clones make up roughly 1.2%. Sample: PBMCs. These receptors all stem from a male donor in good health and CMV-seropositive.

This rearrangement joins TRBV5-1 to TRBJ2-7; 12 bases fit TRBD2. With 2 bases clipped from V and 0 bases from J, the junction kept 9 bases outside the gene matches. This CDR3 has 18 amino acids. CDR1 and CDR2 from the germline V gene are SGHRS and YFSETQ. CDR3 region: CASSLYGLAGHSSYEQYF. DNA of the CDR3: TGCGCCAGCAGCTTATACGGACTAGCGGGGCATAGCTCCTACGAGCAGTACTTC.

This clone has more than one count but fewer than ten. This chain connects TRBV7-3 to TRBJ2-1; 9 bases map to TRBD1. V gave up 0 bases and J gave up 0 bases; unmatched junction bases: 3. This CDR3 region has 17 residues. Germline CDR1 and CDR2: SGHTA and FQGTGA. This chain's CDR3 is CASSLTGTGSSYNEQFF. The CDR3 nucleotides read TGTGCCAGCAGCTTAACTGGGACAGGGAGCTCCTACAATGAGCAGTTCTTC.

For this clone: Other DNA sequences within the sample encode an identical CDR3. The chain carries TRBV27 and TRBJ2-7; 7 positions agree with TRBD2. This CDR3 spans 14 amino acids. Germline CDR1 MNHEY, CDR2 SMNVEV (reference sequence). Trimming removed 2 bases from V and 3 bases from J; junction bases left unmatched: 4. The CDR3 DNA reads TGTGCCAGCAGTTTAGGGGGGGAGGTCTACGAGCAGTACTTC. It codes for CASSLGGEVYEQYF.

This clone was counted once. The CDR3 DNA reads as TGTGCCAGCAACCCAATTGACAGGAACTCCTACGAGCAGTACTTC. It specifies CASNPIDRNSYEQYF. The chain employs TRBV2 and TRBJ2-7, with D tentatively TRBD1 (6 bases). Trimming stripped 7 bases from V and 0 bases from J, with 16 bases between. The CDR3 contains 15 residues. CDR1 and CDR2 (germline): SNHLY, FYNNEI.

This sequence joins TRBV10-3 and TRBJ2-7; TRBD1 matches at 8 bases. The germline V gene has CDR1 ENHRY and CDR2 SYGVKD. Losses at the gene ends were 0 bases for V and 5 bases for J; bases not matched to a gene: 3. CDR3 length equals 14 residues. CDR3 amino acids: CAISESRGRDEQYF. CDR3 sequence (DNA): TGTGCCATCAGTGAGTCCAGGGGGCGCGACGAGCAGTACTTC.

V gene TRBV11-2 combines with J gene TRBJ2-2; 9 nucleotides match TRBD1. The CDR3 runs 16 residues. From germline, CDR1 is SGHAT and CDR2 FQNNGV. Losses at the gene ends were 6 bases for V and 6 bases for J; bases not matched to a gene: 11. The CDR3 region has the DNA TGTGCCAGCAGGAAACAGGGGGCGGTTTCGGCCGGGGAGCTGTTTTTT. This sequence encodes CASRKQGAVSAGELFF.

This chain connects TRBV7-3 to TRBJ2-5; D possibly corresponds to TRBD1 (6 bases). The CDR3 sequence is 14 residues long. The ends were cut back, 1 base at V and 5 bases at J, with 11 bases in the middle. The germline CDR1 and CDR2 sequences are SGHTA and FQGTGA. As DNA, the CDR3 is TGTGCCAGCAGCTTAAACGGGCAGGGGGAGACCCAGTACTTC. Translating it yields CASSLNGQGETQYF.

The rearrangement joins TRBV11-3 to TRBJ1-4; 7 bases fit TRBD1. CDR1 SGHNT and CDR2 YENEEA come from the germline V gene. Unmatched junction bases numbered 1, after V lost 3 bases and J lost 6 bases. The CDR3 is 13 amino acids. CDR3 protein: CASSFTGDEKLFF. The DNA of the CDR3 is TGTGCCAGCAGCTTCACAGGGGATGAAAAACTGTTTTTT.

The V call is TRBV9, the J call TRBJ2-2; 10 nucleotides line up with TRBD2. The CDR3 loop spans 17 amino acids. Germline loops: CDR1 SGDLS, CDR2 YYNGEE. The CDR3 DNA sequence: TGTACCAACGGCTGGGGACTAGCGCCTAAGAACACCGGGGAGCTGTTTTTT. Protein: CTNGWGLAPKNTGELFF.

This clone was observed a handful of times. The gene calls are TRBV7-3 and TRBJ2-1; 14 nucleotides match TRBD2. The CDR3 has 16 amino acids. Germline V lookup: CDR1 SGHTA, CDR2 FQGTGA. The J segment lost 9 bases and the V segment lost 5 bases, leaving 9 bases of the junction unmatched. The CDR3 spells CASSRTSGGPRSEQFF. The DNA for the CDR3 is TGTGCCAGCAGCCGGACTAGCGGGGGGCCTAGGAGTGAGCAGTTCTTC. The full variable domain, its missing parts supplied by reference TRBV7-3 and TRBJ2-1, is GAGVSQTPSNKVTEKGKYVELRCDPISGHTALYWYRQSLGQGPEFLIYFQGTGAADDSGLPNDRFFAVRPEGSVSTLKIQRTERGDSAVYLCASSRTSGGPRSEQFFGPGTRLTVL.

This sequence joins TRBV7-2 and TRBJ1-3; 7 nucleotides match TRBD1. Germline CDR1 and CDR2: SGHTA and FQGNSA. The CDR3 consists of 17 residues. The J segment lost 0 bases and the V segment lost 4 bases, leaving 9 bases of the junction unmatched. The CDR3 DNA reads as TGTGCCAGCAGCTCTGTCGGGACAGCGAGCTCTGGAAACACCATATATTTT. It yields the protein CASSSVGTASSGNTIYF. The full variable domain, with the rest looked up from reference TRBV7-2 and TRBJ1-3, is GAGVSQSPSNKVTEKGKDVELRCDPISGHTALYWYRQSLGQGLEFLIYFQGNSAPDKSGLPSDRFSAERTGGSVSTLTIQRTQQEDSAVYLCASSSVGTASSGNTIYFGEGSWLTVV.

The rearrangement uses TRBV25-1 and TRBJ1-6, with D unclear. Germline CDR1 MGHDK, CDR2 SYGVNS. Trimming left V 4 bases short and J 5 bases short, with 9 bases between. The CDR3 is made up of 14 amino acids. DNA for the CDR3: TGTGCCAGCAGTGGGAGCCCCCATAATTCACCCCTCCACTTT. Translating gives CASSGSPHNSPLHF.

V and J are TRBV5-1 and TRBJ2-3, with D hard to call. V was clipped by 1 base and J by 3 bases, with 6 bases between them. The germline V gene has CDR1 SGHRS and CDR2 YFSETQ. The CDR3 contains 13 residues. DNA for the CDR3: TGCGCCAGCAGCTTGATTTCGACAGATACGCAGTATTTT. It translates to CASSLISTDTQYF.

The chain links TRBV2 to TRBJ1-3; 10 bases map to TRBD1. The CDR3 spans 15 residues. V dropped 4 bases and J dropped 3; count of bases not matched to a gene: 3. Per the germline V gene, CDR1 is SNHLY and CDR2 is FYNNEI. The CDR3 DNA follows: TGTGCCAGCAGTGCGACAGGGGGCGATGGAAACACCATATATTTT. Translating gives CASSATGGDGNTIYF.

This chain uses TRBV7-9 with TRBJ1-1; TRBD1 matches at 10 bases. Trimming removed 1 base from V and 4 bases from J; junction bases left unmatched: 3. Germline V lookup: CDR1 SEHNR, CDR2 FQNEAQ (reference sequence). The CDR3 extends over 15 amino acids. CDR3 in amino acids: CASSLGQGASTEAFF. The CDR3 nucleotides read TGTGCCAGCAGCTTAGGACAGGGGGCTAGCACTGAAGCTTTCTTT.

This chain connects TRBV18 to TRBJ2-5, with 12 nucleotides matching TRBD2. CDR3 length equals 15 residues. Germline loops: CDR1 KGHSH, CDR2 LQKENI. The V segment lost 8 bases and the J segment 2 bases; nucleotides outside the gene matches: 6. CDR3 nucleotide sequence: TGTGCCAGCGTGACACTAGCGGGGGGACAAGAGACCCAGTACTTC. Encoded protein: CASVTLAGGQETQYF. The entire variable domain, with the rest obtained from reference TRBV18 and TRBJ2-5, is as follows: NAGVMQNPRHLVRRRGQEARLRCSPMKGHSHVYWYRQLPEEGLKFMVYLQKENIIDESGMPKERFSAEFPKEGPSILRIQQVVRGDSAAYFCASVTLAGGQETQYFGPGTRLLVL.

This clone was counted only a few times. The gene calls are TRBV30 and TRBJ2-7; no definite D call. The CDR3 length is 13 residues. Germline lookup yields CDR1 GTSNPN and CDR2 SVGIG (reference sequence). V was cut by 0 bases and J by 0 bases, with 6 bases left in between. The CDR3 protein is CAWSVSISYEQYF. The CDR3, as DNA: TGTGCCTGGAGTGTCTCTATCTCCTACGAGCAGTACTTC.

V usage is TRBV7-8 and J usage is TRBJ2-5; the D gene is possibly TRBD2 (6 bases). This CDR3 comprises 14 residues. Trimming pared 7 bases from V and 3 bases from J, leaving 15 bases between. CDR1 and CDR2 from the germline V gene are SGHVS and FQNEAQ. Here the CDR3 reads CASIKVDYKETQYF. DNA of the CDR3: TGTGCCAGCATTAAAGTGGACTACAAAGAGACCCAGTACTTC. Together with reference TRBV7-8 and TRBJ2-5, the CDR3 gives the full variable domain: GAGVSQSPRYKVAKRGQDVALRCDPISGHVSLFWYQQALGQGPEFLTYFQNEAQLDKSGLPSDRFFAERPEGSVSTLKIQRTQQEDSAVYLCASIKVDYKETQYFGPGTRLLVL.

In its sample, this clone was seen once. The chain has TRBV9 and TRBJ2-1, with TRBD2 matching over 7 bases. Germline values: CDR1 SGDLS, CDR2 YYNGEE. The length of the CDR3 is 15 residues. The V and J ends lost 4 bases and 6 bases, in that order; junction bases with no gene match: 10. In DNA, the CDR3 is TGTGCCAGCAGCCAGCAGGGAGGGCCGAGCAATGAGCAGTTCTTC. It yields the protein CASSQQGGPSNEQFF.

CDR3 region: CASSSTGSVEQYF. The CDR3 DNA sequence: TGTGCCAGCAGCTCAACAGGGTCCGTCGAGCAGTACTTC. V usage is TRBV5-6 and J usage is TRBJ2-7; tentative D call: TRBD1 (6 bases). The CDR3 sequence is 13 residues long. The V end was cut by 3 bases, the J end by 6 bases, with 13 bases between. In germline, CDR1 is SGHDT, CDR2 YYEEEE.

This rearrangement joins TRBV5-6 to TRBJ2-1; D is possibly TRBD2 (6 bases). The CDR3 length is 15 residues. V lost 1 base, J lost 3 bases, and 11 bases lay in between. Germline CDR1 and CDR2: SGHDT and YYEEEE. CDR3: CASSLLAGLYNEQFF. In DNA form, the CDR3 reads TGTGCCAGCAGCTTGTTGGCGGGGCTCTACAATGAGCAGTTCTTC.

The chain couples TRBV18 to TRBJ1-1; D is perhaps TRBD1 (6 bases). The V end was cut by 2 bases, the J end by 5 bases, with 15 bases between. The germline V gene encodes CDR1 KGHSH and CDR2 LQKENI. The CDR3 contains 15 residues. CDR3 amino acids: CASSPTRDTGTEAFF. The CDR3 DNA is TGTGCCAGCTCACCAACCCGGGACACAGGGACTGAAGCTTTCTTT.

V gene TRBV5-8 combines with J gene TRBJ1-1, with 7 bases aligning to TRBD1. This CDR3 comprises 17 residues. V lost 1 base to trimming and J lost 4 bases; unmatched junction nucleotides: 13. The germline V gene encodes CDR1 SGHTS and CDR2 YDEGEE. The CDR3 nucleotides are TGTGCCAGCAGCTTGTACCGGGACAGCAGGTCCGGCACTGAAGCTTTCTTT. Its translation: CASSLYRDSRSGTEAFF.

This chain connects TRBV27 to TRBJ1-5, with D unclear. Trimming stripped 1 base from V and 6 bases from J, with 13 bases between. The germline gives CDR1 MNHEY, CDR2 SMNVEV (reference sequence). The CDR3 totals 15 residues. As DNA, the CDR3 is TGTGCCAGCAGTTTATTTCCCGGGGATGGTCAGCCCCAGCATTTT. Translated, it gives CASSLFPGDGQPQHF.

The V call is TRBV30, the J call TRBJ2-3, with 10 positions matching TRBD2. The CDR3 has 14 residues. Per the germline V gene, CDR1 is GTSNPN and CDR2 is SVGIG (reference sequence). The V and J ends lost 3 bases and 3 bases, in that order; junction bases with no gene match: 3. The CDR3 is CAWRLAGATDTQYF. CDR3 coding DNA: TGTGCCTGGAGGCTAGCGGGAGCTACAGATACGCAGTATTTT.

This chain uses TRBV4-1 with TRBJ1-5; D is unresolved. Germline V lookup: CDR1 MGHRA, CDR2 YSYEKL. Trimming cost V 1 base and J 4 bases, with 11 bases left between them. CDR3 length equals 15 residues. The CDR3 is CASSQAEVRNQPQHF. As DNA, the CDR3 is TGCGCCAGCAGCCAAGCGGAGGTCAGGAATCAGCCCCAGCATTTT.